This T cell receptor (beta chain) was recorded in a study of OX40 agonist ivuxolimab in advanced cancers. Across the whole study: Intravenous ivuxolimab was administered to patients every 2 weeks at 0.01 to 10 mg/kg.

V lost 7 bases and J 5 bases, leaving 33 bases between the germline ends. This CDR3 region has 19 residues. Germline-derived CDR1 and CDR2 are SGHRS and YFSETQ. Sequencing used immunoSEQ multiplex PCR; TCRdb keeps in-frame clones, though not all of them. The data contain about 90,000 clones, approximately 91% of them singletons. This chain links TRBV5-1 with TRBJ2-5, with D possibly being TRBD2 (7 bases). The receptor was isolated from an adult with an advanced solid tumor such as melanoma, head and neck, liver or kidney cancer. Specimen: CD4+ or CD8+ T cells sorted from blood, collected in a trial of the OX40 agonist ivuxolimab. The CDR3 nucleotides are TGCGCCAGCCCCCAGGGGTTGGGACGCTTCTGCGGGAGTTGGGAGACCCAGTACTTC. As protein: CASPQGLGRFCGSWETQYF.